These T cell receptor beta chains were read from a single sample in a study of radiation and T cells in renal cell carcinoma. Sequencing used immunoSEQ multiplex PCR; TCRdb keeps in-frame clones, though not all of them. Among tens of thousands of clones, over 65% were seen once, and the ten largest hold around 6.7%. The sample consisted of blood, taken from a patient whose treatment included radiotherapy and nephrectomy. These receptors were collected from a man aged 60-69 years with renal cell carcinoma. Both conserved end residues are part of each CDR3. A D gene is named only where the DNA matches it firmly. Only some rows state a clone size, as once, few, many or a class for expanded clones.

TRBJ1-1,TRBV25-1,NA,few,TGTGCCAGCAGTGGGGGGTCGAGGAACACTGAAGCTTTCTTT,CASSGGSRNTEAFF
TRBJ2-5,TRBV5-1,NA,NA,TGCGCCAGCAGCTTGGTCGGGTTCGGGACATCCCAAGAGACCCAGTACTTC,CASSLVGFGTSQETQYF
TRBJ2-1,TRBV9,TRBD1,NA,TGTGCCAGCAGCCTCGGACAGGGGGCGTCTTTTGAGCAGTTCTTC,CASSLGQGASFEQFF
TRBJ2-3,TRBV19,TRBD2,NA,TGTGCCAGTACTATTGGGGGGGGAGTGATGGGAGATACGCAGTATTTT,CASTIGGGVMGDTQYF
TRBJ2-5,TRBV19,TRBD1,NA,TGTGCCAGTAGTATAGGAGGACAGGGAGAGACCCAGTACTTC,CASSIGGQGETQYF
TRBJ1-1,TRBV7-9,NA,NA,TGTGCCAGCAGCTATGTGAACACTGAAGCTTTCTTT,CASSYVNTEAFF
TRBJ2-7,TRBV7-2,TRBD2,NA,TGTGCCAGCAGCTTATACGGAGGACTAGCGGGAGCGAACGAGCAGTACTTC,CASSLYGGLAGANEQYF
TRBJ2-3,TRBV28,NA,many,TGTGCCAGCAGTTTCCCCTGGGAGAGCACAGATACGCAGTATTTT,CASSFPWESTDTQYF
TRBJ1-4,TRBV6-1,TRBD1,NA,TGTGCCAGCAGGGCAGACAGGGATCAAGAAAAACTGTTTTTT,CASRADRDQEKLFF
TRBJ2-7,TRBV7-6,NA,NA,TGTGCCAGCAGCTTGTGGCCGGAGAACGAGCAGTACTTC,CASSLWPENEQYF
TRBJ2-3,TRBV5-1,TRBD2,NA,TGCGCCAGCAGCTCTCTAGCGGGAGGTGGGGAAAGCACAGATACGCAGTATTTT,CASSSLAGGGESTDTQYF
TRBJ2-1,TRBV5-6,TRBD2,NA,TGTGCCAGCAGCTTGACTAGCGGGAGAGGAAATGAGCAGTTCTTC,CASSLTSGRGNEQFF
TRBJ1-2,TRBV19,TRBD1,NA,TGTGCCAGTAGTATACTCGGACAGGCACCTAACTATGGCTACACCTTC,CASSILGQAPNYGYTF
TRBJ2-7,TRBV9,NA,NA,TGTGCCAGCAGCGCCTCCCGGGTGGGGGCCAGGTACGAGCAGTACTTC,CASSASRVGARYEQYF
TRBJ1-2,TRBV28,NA,NA,TGTGCCAGCAGTAGGACAGCCCCGACCTATGGCTACACCTTC,CASSRTAPTYGYTF
TRBJ1-5,TRBV28,NA,NA,TGTGCCAGCACCCTAAACGTATTTGCTCAGCCCCAGCATTTT,CASTLNVFAQPQHF
TRBJ2-1,TRBV7-9,NA,NA,TGTGCCAGCAGCTTATCCAGGGTGGCGGGTTACAATGAGCAGTTCTTC,CASSLSRVAGYNEQFF
TRBJ2-7,TRBV27,NA,few,TGTGCCAGCAGTTTTAGGACGGACGCCTACGAGCAGTACTTC,CASSFRTDAYEQYF
TRBJ2-5,TRBV30,NA,NA,TGTGCCTGGAGTGTACGACGGAAACAAGAGACCCAGTACTTC,CAWSVRRKQETQYF
TRBJ2-2,TRBV19,NA,NA,TGTGCCAGTAGTACAGGACGGAAGAACACCGGGGAGCTGTTTTTT,CASSTGRKNTGELFF